Below are 11 T cell receptor beta chains sequenced from a single sample in a study of blood T cell repertoires in COVID-19. Only in-frame clones appear in the TCRdb table, and some are missing; sequencing was by immunoSEQ multiplex PCR. Of approximately 330,000 clones in the sample, 87% are singletons; the top ten hold approximately 10%. Sequenced sample: peripheral blood. These receptors all stem from a man aged 25-45 years with COVID-19, enrolled during active disease.

The V call is TRBV6-1, the J call TRBJ1-2; 10 bases fit TRBD1. The germline V gene has CDR1 MNHNS and CDR2 SASEGT. V lost 4 bases and J lost 5; bases outside the gene matches: 10. This CDR3 contains 16 residues. The chain's CDR3 is CASSAPGTGVSYGYTF. Here the CDR3 DNA reads TGTGCCAGCAGTGCCCCCGGGACAGGGGTCTCGTATGGCTACACCTTC.

The table lists this clone with a count of one. The chain has TRBV19 and TRBJ2-7; TRBD1 agrees at 10 bases. The CDR3 consists of 16 residues. Germline values: CDR1 LNHDA, CDR2 SQIVND (reference sequence). With V trimmed by 1 base and J by 2 bases, 5 bases remained unmatched. CDR3 protein: CASSIAGTGATYEQYF. The CDR3 coding sequence is TGTGCCAGTAGTATAGCCGGGACAGGGGCCACCTACGAGCAGTACTTC.

V gene TRBV19 combines with J gene TRBJ2-4, with 7 bases that match TRBD1. Trimming took 3 bases from V and 0 from J; bases not matched to a gene: 2. Per the germline V gene, CDR1 is LNHDA and CDR2 is SQIVND (reference sequence). The CDR3 is made up of 15 amino acids. CDR3: CASSMGTVAKNIQYF. The CDR3 coding sequence is TGTGCCAGTAGTATGGGGACAGTAGCCAAAAACATTCAGTACTTC.

The chain carries TRBV4-3 and TRBJ2-1; no clear D gene. In germline, CDR1 is LGHNA, CDR2 YSLEER. V lost 1 base and J lost 0, with 13 bases in between. CDR3 size: 17 residues. CDR3: CASSQGSYSLSYNEQFF. CDR3 DNA sequence: TGCGCCAGCAGCCAAGGTTCGTATAGCCTCTCCTACAATGAGCAGTTCTTC.

This clone occurred once. The chain links TRBV6-5 to TRBJ1-6, with D perhaps matching TRBD1 (6 bases). The CDR3 loop spans 16 amino acids. Trimming shortened V by 0 bases and J by 10 bases, and 16 bases separated the two germline ends. Germline CDR1 reads MNHEY; CDR2 reads SVGAGI. The CDR3 nucleotides are TGTGCCAGCAGTTACTCACCACAGGGTGTAGGGTCACCCCTCCACTTT. Its protein product is CASSYSPQGVGSPLHF.

The V and J genes are TRBV6-2 or TRBV6-3 and TRBJ2-7; 10 bases are shared with TRBD2. After removal of 6 bases from V and 0 bases from J, the junction contained 5 bases not matched to a gene. The CDR3 is 15 residues long. Germline V gene data show CDR1 as MNHEY and CDR2 as SVGEGT. CDR3: CASSDGLADSYEQYF. CDR3 in DNA: TGTGCCAGCAGCGACGGACTAGCGGACTCCTACGAGCAGTACTTC.

The J gene is TRBJ2-3, the V gene TRBV7-9; no reliable D call. Germline V gene data show CDR1 as SEHNR and CDR2 as FQNEAQ (reference sequence). The CDR3 runs 14 residues. Trimming left V 1 base short and J 3 bases short, with 8 bases between. The CDR3 sequence: CASSLGAATDTQYF. The CDR3 bases are TGTGCCAGCAGCTTAGGGGCCGCAACAGATACGCAGTATTTT.

The rearrangement joins TRBV2 to TRBJ2-2, with 13 bases lining up with TRBD2. Trimming removed 6 bases from V and 6 bases from J; junction bases left unmatched: 4. Per germline, CDR1 SNHLY and CDR2 FYNNEI. This CDR3 contains 15 residues. CDR3 loop: CASRGLAGNAGELFF. CDR3 bases: TGTGCCAGCAGGGGACTAGCGGGAAATGCCGGGGAGCTGTTTTTT. Filled out from reference TRBV2 and TRBJ2-2, the complete variable domain reads EPEVTQTPSHQVTQMGQEVILRCVPISNHLYFYWYRQILGQKVEFLVSFYNNEISEKSEIFDDQFSVERPDGSNFTLKIRSTKLEDSAMYFCASRGLAGNAGELFFGEGSRLTVL.

V is TRBV4-3 and J is TRBJ1-1; 7 bases match TRBD1. The germline CDR1 and CDR2 sequences are LGHNA and YSLEER. The CDR3 is made up of 17 amino acids. Trimming removed 1 base from V and 4 bases from J; junction bases left unmatched: 12. The chain's CDR3 is CASSQAGQINGGTEAFF. DNA for the CDR3: TGCGCCAGCAGCCAAGCGGGACAGATAAATGGAGGCACTGAAGCTTTCTTT.

V usage is TRBV5-1 and J usage is TRBJ2-2, with 7 bases aligning to TRBD2. The CDR3 has 16 residues. CDR1 and CDR2 from the germline V gene are SGHRS and YFSETQ. V lost 3 bases and J lost 2; bases outside the gene matches: 7. The CDR3 protein is CASSWASGLNTGELFF. The CDR3 DNA is TGCGCCAGCAGCTGGGCTAGCGGACTCAACACCGGGGAGCTGTTTTTT.

J is TRBJ1-2 and V is TRBV7-2; D remains ambiguous. Germline lookup yields CDR1 SGHTA and CDR2 FQGNSA. This CDR3 has 15 residues. Trimming left V 4 bases short and J 1 base short, with 13 bases between. CDR3 nucleotide sequence: TGTGCCAGCAGCTCCGAAATAACTAATAACTATGGCTACACCTTC. Protein product: CASSSEITNNYGYTF.